This TCR beta chain was captured in a study of blood T cell repertoires in COVID-19 (dated by TCRdb to between 2020 and 2021). Turning to the overall study: Samples covering the acute and convalescent phases of COVID-19 were provided by collaborators in the United States, Italy and Spain. The material from the prospective study consisted of cDNA or gDNA derived from T cells, B-cell-depleted T cells, or PBMCs. The dataset comprised deeply sampled blood TCRbeta repertoires from subjects exposed to, actively infected with, or recovered from COVID-19. A freely available public database, intended as a resource for researchers studying the immune response to SARS-CoV-2, is where the repertoires were released. The samples were drawn from two sources: the first 160 participants of the ongoing ImmuneRACE study, and fewer than 1,500 subjects contributed by 6 global collaborators. Sample metadata almost always included a de-identified subject ID, COVID-19 status, age in years and sex. Where HLA class I and class II types were available, the types were taken from metadata supplied by the sample provider, not from assay-based typing. The investigation overall reported the following: The quantity of clinical and demographic metadata differed by source and by participant and was supplied without curation.

TCRbeta CDR3 regions were amplified from genomic DNA by means of the immunoSEQ Assay, a bias-controlled multiplex PCR. The authors' pipeline ran thus. The number of nucleated cells in each sample was estimated from the amplification of reference gene primers within the assay. To quantify the absolute abundance of each unique TCRbeta CDR3 rearrangement, sequence reads were collapsed and filtered. Productive Simpson clonality was computed per sample as the square root of Simpson's diversity index over productive rearrangements. This is the immuneACCESS table as TCRdb keeps it, with only in-frame sequences that have V and J called. A part of the clones is gone; compared with another copy, unresolved V genes explain less than half, and the rest is unexplained. Clone size and V and J calls were adopted from that table, with D and trimming inferred from the DNA. This sample has approximately 200,000 clones in its table, and under 90% of those were observed once. The ten biggest clones cover roughly 7% of the sample.

At one collaborating source in Seattle, patients were enrolled during active infection and were followed longitudinally through the course of disease. Collaborating institutions collected whole blood in K2EDTA tubes following their own protocols. For TCRbeta analysis, collaborators shipped samples as frozen whole blood, isolated PBMCs, or DNA extracted from either of those sample types. V is shortened by 4 bases, J by 0 bases, and the region joining them spans 10 bases. The germline V gene supplies CDR1 MGHDK and CDR2 SYGVNS. The CDR3 goes from the cysteine to the phenylalanine over 14 residues. Only the CDR3 portion is preserved as DNA: 42 bases, with reading frame beginning at the first base. To note about this clone: This receptor's antigen is unknown. No much larger clone exists at a distance of one base, and base qualities are not known.

This TCR was recovered from a woman older than 75 with COVID-19, enrolled during active disease. This chain is built from TRBV25-1 and TRBJ2-7, and possibly TRBD2, on 6 matching bases. Sequenced material: peripheral blood. The CDR3 region has the sequence CASSVGTPSYEQYF. The bases are TGTGCCAGCAGTGTCGGGACTCCCTCCTACGAGCAGTACTTC.